This entry describes one TCR beta chain. This CDR3 is built from 14 residues. CDR1 SGHVS and CDR2 FQNEAQ come from the germline V gene. The V gene lost 5 bases and the J gene lost 9 bases, with 19 bases spanning the gap. Primers for the PCR totalled 60 Vbeta and 13 Jbeta. The assay was immunoSEQ multiplex PCR, and TCRdb's table has in-frame clones only and misses some. This repertoire shows over 75,000 clones, 60% to 85% found once; its top ten account for 16%. This entry belongs to a study of cytomegalovirus exposure and HLA in healthy donors. This clonotype was sampled from a man in his sixties in good health and CMV-seropositive. Sample: PBMCs. The chain has TRBV7-8 and TRBJ2-5; D is possibly TRBD2 (6 bases). The CDR3 here is CASSGGLTRESQYF. The CDR3 nucleotides are TGTGCCAGCAGCGGAGGACTAACGAGGGAGTCCCAGTACTTC.